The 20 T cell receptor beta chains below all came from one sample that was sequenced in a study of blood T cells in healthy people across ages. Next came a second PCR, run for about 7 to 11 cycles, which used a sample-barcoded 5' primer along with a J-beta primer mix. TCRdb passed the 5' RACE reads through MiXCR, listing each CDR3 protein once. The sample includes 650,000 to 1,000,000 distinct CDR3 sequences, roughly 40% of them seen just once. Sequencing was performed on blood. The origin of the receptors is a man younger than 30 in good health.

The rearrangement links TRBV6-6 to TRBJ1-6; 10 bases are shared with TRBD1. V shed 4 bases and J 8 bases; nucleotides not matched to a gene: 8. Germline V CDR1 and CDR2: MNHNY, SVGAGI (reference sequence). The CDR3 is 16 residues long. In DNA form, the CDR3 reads TGTGCCAGCAGTTCACCTTTGACAGGGGGCTATTCACCCCTCCACTTT. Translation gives CASSSPLTGGYSPLHF.

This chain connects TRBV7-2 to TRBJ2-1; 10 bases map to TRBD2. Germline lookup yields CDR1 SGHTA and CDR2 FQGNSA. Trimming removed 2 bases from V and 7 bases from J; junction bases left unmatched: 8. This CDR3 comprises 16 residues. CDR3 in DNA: TGTGCCAGCAGCTTAACCCCTCTAGCGGGGGTTAATGAGCAGTTCTTC. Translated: CASSLTPLAGVNEQFF.

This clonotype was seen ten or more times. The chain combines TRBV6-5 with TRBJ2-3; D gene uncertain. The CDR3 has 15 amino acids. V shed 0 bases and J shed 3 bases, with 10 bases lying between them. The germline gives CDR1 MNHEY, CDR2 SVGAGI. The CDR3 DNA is TGTGCCAGCAGTTACTCGGTGGAGCCTACAGATACGCAGTATTTT. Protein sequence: CASSYSVEPTDTQYF.

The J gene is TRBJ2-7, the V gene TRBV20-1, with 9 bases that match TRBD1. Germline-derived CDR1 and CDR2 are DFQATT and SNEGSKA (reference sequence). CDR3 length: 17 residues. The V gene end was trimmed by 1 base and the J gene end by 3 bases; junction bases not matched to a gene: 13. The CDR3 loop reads CSARVWNLGQGIYEQYF. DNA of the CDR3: TGCAGTGCTAGAGTCTGGAATCTGGGACAGGGCATCTACGAGCAGTACTTC.

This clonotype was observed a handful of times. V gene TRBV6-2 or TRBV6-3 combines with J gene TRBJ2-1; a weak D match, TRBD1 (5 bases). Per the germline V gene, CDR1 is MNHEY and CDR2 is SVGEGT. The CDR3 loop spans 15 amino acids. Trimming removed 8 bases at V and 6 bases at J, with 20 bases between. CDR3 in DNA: TGTGCCAGCTCGAGGCAGGGTTCGACCCTCAATGAGCAGTTCTTC. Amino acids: CASSRQGSTLNEQFF.

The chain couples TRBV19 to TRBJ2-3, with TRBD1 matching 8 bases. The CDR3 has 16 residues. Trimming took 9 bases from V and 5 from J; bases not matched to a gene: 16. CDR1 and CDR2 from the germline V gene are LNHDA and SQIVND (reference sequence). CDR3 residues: CASSLSGQALGDTQYF. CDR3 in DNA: TGTGCCAGCAGCCTTTCGGGACAGGCTCTAGGAGATACGCAGTATTTT.

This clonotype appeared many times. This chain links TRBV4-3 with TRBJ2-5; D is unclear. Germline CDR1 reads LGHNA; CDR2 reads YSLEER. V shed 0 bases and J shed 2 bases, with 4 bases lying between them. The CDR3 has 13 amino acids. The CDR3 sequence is CASSQEIQETQYF. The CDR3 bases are TGCGCCAGCAGCCAAGAAATACAAGAGACCCAGTACTTC.

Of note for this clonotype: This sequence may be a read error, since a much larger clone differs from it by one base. CDR3 sequence: CASSQDQGTDNEQFF. CDR3 sequence (DNA): TGCGCCAGCAGCCAAGATCAGGGTACCGACAATGAGCAGTTCTTC. The V gene is TRBV4-1, the J gene TRBJ2-1; D possibly corresponds to TRBD1 (5 bases). The V gene lost 0 bases and the J gene lost 5 bases, with 11 bases spanning the gap. CDR3 length: 15 residues. Germline-derived CDR1 and CDR2 are MGHRA and YSYEKL.

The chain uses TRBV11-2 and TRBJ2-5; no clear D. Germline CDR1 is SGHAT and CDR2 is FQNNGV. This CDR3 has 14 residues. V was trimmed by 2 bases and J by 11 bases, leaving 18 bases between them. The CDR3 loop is CASSLFPTHNEQYF. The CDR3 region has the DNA TGTGCCAGCAGCTTATTTCCAACTCACAATGAGCAGTACTTC.

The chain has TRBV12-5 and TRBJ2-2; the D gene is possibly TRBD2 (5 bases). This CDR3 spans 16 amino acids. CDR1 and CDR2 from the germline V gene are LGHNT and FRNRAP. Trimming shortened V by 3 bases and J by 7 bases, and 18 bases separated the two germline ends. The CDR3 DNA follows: TGTGCTAGTGGTTTTCTTCTTTCGAGGGATGACGGGGAGCTGTTTTTT. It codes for CASGFLLSRDDGELFF.

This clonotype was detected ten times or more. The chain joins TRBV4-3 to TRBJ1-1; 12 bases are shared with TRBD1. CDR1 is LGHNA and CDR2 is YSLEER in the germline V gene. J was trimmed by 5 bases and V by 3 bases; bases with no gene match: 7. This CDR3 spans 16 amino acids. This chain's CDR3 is CASSQGGTGGVTEAFF. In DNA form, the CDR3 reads TGCGCCAGCAGCCAGGGAGGGACAGGGGGCGTAACTGAAGCTTTCTTT.

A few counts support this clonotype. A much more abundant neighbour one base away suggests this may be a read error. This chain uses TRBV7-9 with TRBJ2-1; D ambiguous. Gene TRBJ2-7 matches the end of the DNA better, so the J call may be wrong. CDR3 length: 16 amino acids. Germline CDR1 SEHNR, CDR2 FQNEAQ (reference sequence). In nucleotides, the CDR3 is TGTGCCAGCAGCCCCGACGGCCGTCGGTCCTACAATGAGCAGTACTTC. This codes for CASSPDGRRSYNEQYF.

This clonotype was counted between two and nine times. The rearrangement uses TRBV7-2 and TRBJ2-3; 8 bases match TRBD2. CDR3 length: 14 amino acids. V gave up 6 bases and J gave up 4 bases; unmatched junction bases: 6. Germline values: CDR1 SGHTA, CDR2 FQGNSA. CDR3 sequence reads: CASRGPTSADTQYF. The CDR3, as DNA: TGTGCCAGCAGGGGGCCGACTAGCGCAGATACGCAGTATTTT.

CDR3 coding DNA: TGCAGTGCTAGGGGGACCCCAAACTCTGAAGCTTTCTTT. Its protein is CSARGTPNSEAFF. The chain links TRBV20-1 to TRBJ1-1, with D maybe TRBD1 (5 bases). The germline V and J ends were trimmed by 3 bases and 6 bases, with 14 bases remaining between them. This CDR3 contains 13 residues. Germline CDR1 and CDR2: DFQATT and SNEGSKA (reference sequence).

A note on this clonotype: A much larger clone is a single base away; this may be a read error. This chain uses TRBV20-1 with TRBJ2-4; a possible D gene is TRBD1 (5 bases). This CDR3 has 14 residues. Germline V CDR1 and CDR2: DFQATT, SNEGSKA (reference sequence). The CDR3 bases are TGCAGTGGTAGAGATCAGGGTAGCCGAAACATTCAGTACTTC. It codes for CSGRDQGSRNIQYF.

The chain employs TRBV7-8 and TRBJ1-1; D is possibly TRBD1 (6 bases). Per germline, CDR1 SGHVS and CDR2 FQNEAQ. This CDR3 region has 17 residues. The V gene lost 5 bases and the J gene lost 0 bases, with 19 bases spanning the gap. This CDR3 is CASSALEQGGMNTEAFF. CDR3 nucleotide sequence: TGTGCCAGCAGCGCCCTCGAACAGGGAGGGATGAACACTGAAGCTTTCTTT. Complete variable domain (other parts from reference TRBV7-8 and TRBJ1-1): GAGVSQSPRYKVAKRGQDVALRCDPISGHVSLFWYQQALGQGPEFLTYFQNEAQLDKSGLPSDRFFAERPEGSVSTLKIQRTQQEDSAVYLCASSALEQGGMNTEAFFGQGTRLTVV.

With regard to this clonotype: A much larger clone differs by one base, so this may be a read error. The CDR3 nucleotides are TGCGCCAGCAGCAGCCAAGGGACTAGCGACTTCACAGGTACGCAGTATTTT. Its protein is CASSSQGTSDFTGTQYF. This chain uses TRBV5-1 with TRBJ2-3, with 10 bases matching TRBD2. Germline CDR1 is SGHRS and CDR2 is YFSETQ. This CDR3 contains 17 residues.

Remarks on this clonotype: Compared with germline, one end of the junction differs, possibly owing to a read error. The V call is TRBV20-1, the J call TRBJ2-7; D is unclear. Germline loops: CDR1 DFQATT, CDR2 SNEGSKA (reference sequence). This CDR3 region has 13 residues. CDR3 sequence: CGARAGSVGEQYF. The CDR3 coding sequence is TGCGGTGCTAGAGCCGGATCTGTGGGGGAGCAGTACTTC.

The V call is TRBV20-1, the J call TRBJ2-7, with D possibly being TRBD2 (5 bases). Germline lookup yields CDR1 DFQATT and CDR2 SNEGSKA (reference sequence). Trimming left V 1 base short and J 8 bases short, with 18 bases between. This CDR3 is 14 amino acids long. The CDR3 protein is CSARGRNQEGKQYF. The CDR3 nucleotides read TGCAGTGCTAGAGGGAGGAATCAAGAGGGAAAGCAGTACTTC.

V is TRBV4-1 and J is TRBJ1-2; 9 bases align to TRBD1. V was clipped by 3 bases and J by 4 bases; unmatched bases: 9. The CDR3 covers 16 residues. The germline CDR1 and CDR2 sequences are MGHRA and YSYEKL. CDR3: CASSHGRDRDRYGYTF. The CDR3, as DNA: TGCGCCAGCAGCCACGGTCGGGACAGGGACCGCTATGGCTACACCTTC.